These T cell receptor beta chains were read from a single sample in a study of cytomegalovirus exposure and HLA in healthy donors. Assay: immunoSEQ multiplex PCR; the TCRdb copy retains only in-frame clones and omits some. The sample contains 150,000 or so clones, 77% of which appear only once. The specimen sequenced was PBMCs. The receptor set was obtained from a man aged 45-65 years in good health and CMV-seropositive. CDR3s include the opening cysteine and the closing phenylalanine or tryptophan. The order of the fields is J gene, clone size, V gene, D gene, CDR3 protein, CDR3 DNA. A D gene is named only where the DNA matches it firmly. Where a row states a size, it is once, few, many or the class of an expanded clone; other rows omit it.

TRBJ2-7 . TRBV4-3 . CASSQGLSPGHSYEQYF TGCGCCAGCAGCCAAGGCCTCTCCCCGGGACACTCCTACGAGCAGTACTTC
TRBJ2-7 . TRBV2 . CASSEAPNALERYF TGTGCCAGCAGTGAAGCCCCAAATGCCTTAGAGCGGTACTTC
TRBJ2-3 . TRBV18 TRBD1 CASSPRGSDTQYF TGCGCCAGCTCCCCCAGGGGGTCGGATACGCAGTATTTT
TRBJ2-3 . TRBV15 TRBD2 CATSRGLAGLSTDTQYF TGTGCCACCAGCAGAGGACTAGCGGGCTTGTCTACAGATACGCAGTATTTT
TRBJ2-2 once TRBV18 . CASSPRRDTGELFF TGTGCCAGCTCACCAAGGCGGGACACCGGGGAGCTGTTTTTT
TRBJ2-3 . TRBV28 . CASIKGQGGTDTQYF TGTGCCAGCATCAAGGGACAAGGAGGCACAGATACGCAGTATTTT
TRBJ1-2 . TRBV4-1 . CASSPRGRGNYGYTF TGCGCCAGCAGCCCCCGTGGGAGGGGGAACTATGGCTACACCTTC
TRBJ2-3 . TRBV7-2 TRBD1 CASSPTGGTDTQYF TGTGCCAGCAGCCCGACAGGGGGCACAGATACGCAGTATTTT
TRBJ2-3 . TRBV7-9 . CASSLEGAGDTQYF TGTGCCAGCAGCTTAGAGGGAGCTGGGGATACGCAGTATTTT
TRBJ2-1 . TRBV9 . CASSVREAASVYNEQFF TGTGCCAGCAGCGTAAGGGAAGCGGCATCCGTCTACAATGAGCAGTTCTTC
TRBJ2-7 . TRBV7-9 TRBD1 CASSYDRVTYEQYF TGTGCCAGCAGCTACGACAGGGTTACCTACGAGCAGTACTTC